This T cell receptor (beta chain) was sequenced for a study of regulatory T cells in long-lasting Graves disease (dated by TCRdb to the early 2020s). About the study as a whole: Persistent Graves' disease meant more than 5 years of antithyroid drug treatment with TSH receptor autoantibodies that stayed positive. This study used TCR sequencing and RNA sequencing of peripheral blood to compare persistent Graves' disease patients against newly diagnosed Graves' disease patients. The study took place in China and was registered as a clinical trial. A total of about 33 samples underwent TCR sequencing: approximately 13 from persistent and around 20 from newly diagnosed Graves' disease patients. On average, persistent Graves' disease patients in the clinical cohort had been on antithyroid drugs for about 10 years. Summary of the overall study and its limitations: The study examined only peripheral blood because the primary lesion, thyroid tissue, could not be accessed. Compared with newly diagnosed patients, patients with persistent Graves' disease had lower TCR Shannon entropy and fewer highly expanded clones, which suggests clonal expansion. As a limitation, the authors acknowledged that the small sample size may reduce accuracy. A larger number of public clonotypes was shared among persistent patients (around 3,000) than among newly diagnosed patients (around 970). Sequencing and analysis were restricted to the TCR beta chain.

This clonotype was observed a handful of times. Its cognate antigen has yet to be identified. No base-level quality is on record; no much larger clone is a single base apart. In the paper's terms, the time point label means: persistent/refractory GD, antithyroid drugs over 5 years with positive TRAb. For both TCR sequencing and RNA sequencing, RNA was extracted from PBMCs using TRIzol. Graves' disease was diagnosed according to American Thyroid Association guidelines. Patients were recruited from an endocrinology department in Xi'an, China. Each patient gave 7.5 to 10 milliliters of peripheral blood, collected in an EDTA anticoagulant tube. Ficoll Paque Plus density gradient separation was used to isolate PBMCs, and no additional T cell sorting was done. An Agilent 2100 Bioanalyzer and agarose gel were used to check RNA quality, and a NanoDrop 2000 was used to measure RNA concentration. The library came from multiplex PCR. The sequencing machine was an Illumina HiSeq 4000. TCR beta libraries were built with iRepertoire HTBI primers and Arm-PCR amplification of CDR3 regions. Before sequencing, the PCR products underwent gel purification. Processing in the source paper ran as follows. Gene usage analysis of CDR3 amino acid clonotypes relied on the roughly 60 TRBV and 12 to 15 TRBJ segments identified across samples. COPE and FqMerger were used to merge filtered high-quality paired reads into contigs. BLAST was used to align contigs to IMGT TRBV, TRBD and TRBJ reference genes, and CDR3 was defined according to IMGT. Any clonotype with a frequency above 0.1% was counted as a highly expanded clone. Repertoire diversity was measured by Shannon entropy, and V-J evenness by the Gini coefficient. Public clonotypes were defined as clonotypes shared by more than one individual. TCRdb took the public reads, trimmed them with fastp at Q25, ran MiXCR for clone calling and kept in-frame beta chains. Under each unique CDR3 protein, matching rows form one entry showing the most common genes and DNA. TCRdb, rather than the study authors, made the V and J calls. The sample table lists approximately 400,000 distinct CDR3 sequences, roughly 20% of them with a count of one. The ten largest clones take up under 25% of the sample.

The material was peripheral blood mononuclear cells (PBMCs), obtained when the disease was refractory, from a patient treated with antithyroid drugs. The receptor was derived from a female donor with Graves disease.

CDR3 region: CASSASGRKGLTGELFF. The bases read TGTGCCAGCAGCGCTAGCGGGAGGAAAGGGCTCACCGGGGAGCTGTTTTTT. The chain uses TRBV2 and TRBJ2-2; the junction holds 11 bases that match TRBD2. V trim: 6 bases; J trim: 4 bases; unmatched bases: 10. CDR1 and CDR2 are read off the germline V gene as SNHLY and FYNNEI. The CDR3 measures 17 amino acids from cysteine to phenylalanine. Only CDR3 DNA is held: 51 bases, read in frame from base 1.